This T cell receptor (beta chain) stems from a study of radiotherapy plus CTLA-4 blockade in lung cancer. Broader study findings: The best predictor of response was reported to be early blood T cell clone dynamics, with interferon-beta.

CDR3 length: 14 residues. Germline lookup yields CDR1 SGHAT and CDR2 FQDESV (reference sequence). Unmatched junction bases numbered 2, after V lost 3 bases and J lost 5 bases. With respect to this clone: The antigen remains undetermined.

Sequencing used immunoSEQ multiplex PCR; TCRdb keeps in-frame clones, though not all of them. The sample shows about 98,000 clones, more than 75% of them seen only once. The receptor comes from a human donor with non-small cell lung cancer who had a partial response to radiotherapy plus ipilimumab. The chain recombines TRBV11-1 with TRBJ2-5; 11 positions match TRBD1. The sample here was peripheral blood, taken from a patient treated with radiotherapy plus ipilimumab. Here the CDR3 reads CASSLDRGQETQYF. CDR3 DNA sequence: TGTGCCAGCAGCTTGGACAGGGGGCAGGAGACCCAGTACTTC.